The 14 T cell receptor beta chains below all came from one sample that was sequenced in a study of T-cell memory formation after mild COVID-19. TCRdb reprocessed the 5' RACE reads with MiXCR, giving one entry per CDR3 protein. The data hold approximately 450,000 distinct CDR3 sequences, with about 20% observed a single time. The specimen sequenced was PBMCs or a T cell subset sorted from them (not recorded which). The receptors stem from an adult woman who had mild COVID-19 (a few samples of this study predate the infection). Cell type and time point are not known.

This clonotype was counted many times. J is TRBJ2-3 and V is TRBV29-1; D not certain. The germline V and J ends were trimmed by 6 bases and 1 base, with 8 bases remaining between them. CDR3 size: 12 residues. The germline CDR1 and CDR2 sequences are SQVTM and ANQGSEA. DNA for the CDR3: TGCAGCGTGGAACACCGCACAGATACGCAGTATTTT. Its translation is CSVEHRTDTQYF.

This clonotype was seen a few times. The rearrangement uses TRBV4-1 and TRBJ1-1; D is possibly TRBD1 (5 bases). This CDR3 comprises 15 residues. V was shortened by 1 base and J by 1 base, with 10 bases between the two germline ends. Germline values: CDR1 MGHRA, CDR2 YSYEKL. This CDR3 is CASSQARQQNTEAFF. CDR3 DNA: TGCGCCAGCAGCCAAGCCCGACAGCAGAACACTGAAGCTTTCTTT.

V gene TRBV20-1 combines with J gene TRBJ2-1; 11 nucleotides match TRBD2. V lost 0 bases and J lost 1; bases outside the gene matches: 8. The CDR3 contains 18 residues. Germline V gene lookup returns CDR1 DFQATT and CDR2 SNEGSKA (reference sequence). The CDR3 DNA follows: TGCAGTGCTAGAGATAACCTGGTAGCGGGGGGGTCCTACAATGAGCAGTTCTTC. This codes for CSARDNLVAGGSYNEQFF.

This clonotype was observed a few times. This chain joins TRBV7-9 and TRBJ1-1; tentatively, D is TRBD1 (5 bases). Germline assignment: CDR1 SEHNR and CDR2 FQNEAQ (reference sequence). Trimming stripped 2 bases from V and 6 bases from J, with 10 bases between. The CDR3 covers 13 residues. The CDR3 DNA reads TGTGCCAGCAGCTTACAGGGTGCGTCTGAAGCTTTCTTT. This translates into CASSLQGASEAFF.

The rearrangement uses TRBV12-3 or TRBV12-4 and TRBJ2-1; 10 bases align to TRBD1. CDR3 length equals 14 residues. V lost 7 bases, J lost 3 bases, and 3 bases stayed unmatched. The CDR3 here is CASTRTGGYNEQFF. Here the CDR3 DNA reads TGTGCCAGCACGCGGACAGGGGGCTACAATGAGCAGTTCTTC.

V usage is TRBV2 and J usage is TRBJ1-5, with no clear D. V dropped 2 bases and J dropped 1 base, with 6 bases sitting between them. This CDR3 is 14 amino acids long. Germline V gives CDR1 SNHLY, CDR2 FYNNEI. The CDR3 nucleotides are TGTGCCAGCAGTGAATGGCACAGCAATCAGCCCCAGCATTTT. The encoded protein is CASSEWHSNQPQHF.

This chain joins TRBV14 and TRBJ1-2, with no clear D. V was cut by 4 bases and J by 6 bases, with 24 bases left in between. In germline, CDR1 is SGHDN, CDR2 FVKESK. The CDR3 is 17 residues long. The CDR3 sequence: CASSPGGLRQLGHGYTF. Written as DNA, the CDR3 is TGTGCCAGCAGCCCTGGTGGGTTAAGGCAGCTTGGCCATGGCTACACCTTC.

This chain connects TRBV7-3 to TRBJ2-2; D remains ambiguous. The V end lost 2 bases, the J end lost 6 bases, and 7 bases lay between the germline ends. The CDR3 sequence is 13 residues long. Germline-derived CDR1 and CDR2 are SGHTA and FQGTGA. CDR3 coding DNA: TGTGCCAGCAGCTTACAGTCGTCCGGGGAGCTGTTTTTT. It encodes CASSLQSSGELFF.

This clonotype appeared a few times. The chain is built from TRBV7-2 and TRBJ2-7; 8 nucleotides line up with TRBD1. The ends lost 2 bases at V and 0 bases at J; junction bases unmatched: 12. Germline V CDR1 and CDR2: SGHTA, FQGNSA. The CDR3 has 18 amino acids. CDR3 loop: CASSLPAPDRGISYEQYF. CDR3 bases: TGTGCCAGCAGCTTACCCGCGCCCGACAGGGGAATCTCCTACGAGCAGTACTTC.

This clonotype has only a few counts. The chain joins TRBV27 to TRBJ1-6; TRBD1 might be the D (5 bases). Germline loops: CDR1 MNHEY, CDR2 SMNVEV (reference sequence). The CDR3 is made up of 16 amino acids. Trimming removed 7 bases from V and 4 bases from J, with 17 bases in between. The chain's CDR3 is CASMMAGIHYNSPLHF. The CDR3 coding sequence is TGTGCCAGCATGATGGCAGGGATCCATTATAATTCACCCCTCCACTTT.

In this sample, this clonotype turned up many times. The V and J genes are TRBV6-2 or TRBV6-3 and TRBJ2-6; TRBD1 might be the D (5 bases). Per the germline V gene, CDR1 is MNHEY and CDR2 is SVGEGT. Trimming stripped 7 bases from V and 3 bases from J, with 13 bases between. The CDR3 extends over 15 amino acids. Written as DNA, the CDR3 is TGTGCCAGCACCAAAAGGGGTGATGGGGCCAACGTCCTGACTTTC. Protein: CASTKRGDGANVLTF.

V is TRBV29-1 and J is TRBJ2-7, with a weak D call TRBD2 (7 bases). Germline values: CDR1 SQVTM, CDR2 ANQGSEA. The CDR3 extends over 16 amino acids. The germline V and J ends were trimmed by 0 bases and 1 base, with 16 bases remaining between them. In DNA, the CDR3 is TGCAGCGTTGAAGATTCGGGGGGCGCTTCTTCCTACGAGCAGTACTTC. This encodes CSVEDSGGASSYEQYF.

Ten or more counts support this clonotype. The rearrangement links TRBV2 to TRBJ1-6; D remains ambiguous. V shed 7 bases and J shed 4 bases, with 11 bases lying between them. Germline CDR1 reads SNHLY; CDR2 reads FYNNEI. This CDR3 has 14 residues. This chain's CDR3 is CASTFPEYNSPLHF. The CDR3 nucleotides read TGTGCCAGCACTTTCCCAGAGTATAATTCACCCCTCCACTTT. Together with reference TRBV2 and TRBJ1-6, the CDR3 gives the full variable domain: EPEVTQTPSHQVTQMGQEVILRCVPISNHLYFYWYRQILGQKVEFLVSFYNNEISEKSEIFDDQFSVERPDGSNFTLKIRSTKLEDSAMYFCASTFPEYNSPLHFGNGTRLTVT.

The genes are TRBV12-3 or TRBV12-4 and TRBJ2-5; no definite D call. The CDR3 spans 13 residues. The V gene lost 0 bases and the J gene lost 9 bases, with 11 bases spanning the gap. The CDR3 nucleotides are TGTGCCAGCAGTTTAGCAGGCTCTATGGCCCAGTACTTC. The encoded protein is CASSLAGSMAQYF.